The entry below gives a single T cell receptor beta chain sequence along with its context. The length of the CDR3 is 16 residues. The V gene end was trimmed by 5 bases and the J gene end by 0 bases; junction bases not matched to a gene: 7. The germline gives CDR1 SGHVS, CDR2 FQNEAQ. This record belongs to a study of T cell responses to AZD1222 COVID-19 vaccine. Measured with immunoSEQ multiplex PCR; TCRdb has only the in-frame clones, and not every one. The sample contains under 150,000 clones, approximately 78% of which appear only once. The rearrangement joins TRBV7-8 to TRBJ2-3, with 8 bases identical to TRBD2. The sequences come from peripheral blood, collected on day 0 of MenACWY control vaccination. This TCR was sampled from an adult in good health. The CDR3 nucleotides are TGTGCCAGCAGCACACTAGCGGAACTTAGCACAGATACGCAGTATTTT. Translating it yields CASSTLAELSTDTQYF.